This entry concerns a single T cell receptor (beta chain). The antigen this receptor binds is unknown. Within one base of it there is no much larger clone, and no base qualities were kept. This entry comes from a study of T cell repertoires in ileal Crohn's disease (dated by TCRdb to the late 2010s). Broadly, across the study: The median duration of disease was 7.5 to 9.5 years, and at the time of surgery 35% of patients were active smokers. A total of around 170 mucosal samples from 60 or so patients were sequenced, collected from several sites on the surgical specimen as well as at postoperative endoscopy. Postoperative therapy was given to about half of the patients, with thiopurines administered to about a dozen patients and anti-TNF agents administered to under 20 patients. The study was conducted in parallel with a multicentre cohort that was designed to identify predictors of early endoscopic recurrence following ileocolonic resection. Endoscopic postoperative recurrence was defined by a Rutgeerts score above i0. The TCR repertoire was analysed in 55 to 70 patients with Crohn's disease drawn from a prospective multicentre cohort. Every patient underwent surgery because of a complication, which was stricturing disease in 61% and penetrating disease in about 40%. Paper-wide results and their limitations: Compared with non-smokers, patients who were active smokers at surgery showed a significantly higher proportion of clonal expansions (approximately 26% vs 17%, p=0.02). Endoscopic recurrence was linked to a higher percentage of high-frequency clones at surgery, and recurrence occurred in every patient whose clonality exceeded 26.8% (18/57). Compared with CD4 T cells, sorted CD8 T cells contained more high-frequency clones, which suggests that the mucosal expansions were mostly CD8. Mucosal CD4 and CD8 T cells were sorted and sequenced only in a subgroup of patients, the size of which was not stated.

For commercial TCRB immunosequencing, roughly 0.5 micrograms of biopsy DNA were submitted for each sample. Adaptive Biotechnology amplified CDR3 regions from genomic DNA with a two-step multiplex PCR that controlled for amplification bias. The first PCR used primers for every V and J gene segment; the second PCR added barcodes and Illumina adapters. CDR3 libraries were sequenced on an Illumina instrument. From the authors' description of their analysis: Analysis combined the vendor-provided pipelines with custom analysis of raw data in R/Bioconductor under R version 3.3.0. Clonality, which ranges from 0 to 1, was calculated as the inverse of the normalised Shannon entropy across all productive clones. High-frequency clones were defined as the share of the repertoire occupied by the top 100 clones, with only clones passing a 95% confidence test being retained. Overlap between samples was measured with the Morisita-Horn index, while repertoire diversity was measured with the Simpson index. As stored in TCRdb, this immuneACCESS dataset retains in-frame rearrangements with V and J assigned. A fraction of the clones does not appear; measured against another copy, unresolved V genes explain less than half of the discrepancy, and the remainder lacks a known reason. The V and J calls and clone size are taken from that table; D and trimming were inferred from the DNA. Within this sample are 14,000 or so clones, with around 82% of them counted one time only. Of the sample, approximately 18% is held by the ten largest clones.

Eligible patients were adults with ileal or ileocolonic Crohn's disease who had an indication for ileocolonic resection. Whole ileal mucosal biopsies were stored frozen at -80°C before DNA extraction. Genomic DNA was isolated from frozen whole biopsies using a TRizol-based method, and the DNA was quantified with a NanoDrop 2000 spectrophotometer. The germline ends are 13 bases apart after V is trimmed by 6 bases and J by 2 bases. Inclusive of the bounding cysteine and phenylalanine, the CDR3 is 14 residues long. The sequence is cut down to CDR3 DNA, 42 bases in frame from base 1. The germline V gene yields SGHVS for CDR1 and FNYEAQ for CDR2.

The sequence derives from an adult with Crohn's disease. Input material: ileal tissue. The chain was built from TRBV7-6 and TRBJ2-5; 6 matching bases give a weak D call of TRBD2. The CDR3 protein sequence reads: CASRFSGRQETQYF. The DNA is TGTGCCAGCAGATTTAGCGGAAGGCAAGAGACCCAGTACTTC.